A single T cell receptor beta chain is shown here with its context. Its target is unknown. The data were obtained in a study of Tregs in tolerant kidney transplant recipients. Study-wide background: Recipient cells were told from donor cells by antibody staining.

Measured with immunoSEQ multiplex PCR; TCRdb has only the in-frame clones, and not every one. The data contain just under 45,000 clones, around 95% of them seen just once; the ten biggest clones take up 0.37%. CDR3 length: 15 amino acids. Germline V gene lookup returns CDR1 SEHNR and CDR2 FQNEAQ (reference sequence). V was shortened by 0 bases and J by 5 bases, with 10 bases between the two germline ends. Points from the study as a whole: The small number of patients limits these findings pending further validation.

The specimen was Tregs from blood cultured with allogeneic cells. The clonotype was recovered from a human donor in good health. The V gene is TRBV7-9, the J gene TRBJ1-4, with D perhaps TRBD1 (5 bases). The CDR3 region has the DNA TGTGCCAGCAGCTTAGCAGCCGGGACGAATGAAAAACTGTTTTTT. Protein: CASSLAAGTNEKLFF.